One and the same sample provided the 10 T cell receptor beta chains below, sequenced in a study of shared clonotypes between healthy human individuals. TCRdb's table, derived via immunoSEQ multiplex PCR, lists solely in-frame clones and lacks some. The sample has fewer than 2.5 million clones, 80% to 95% seen once. The material sequenced was naive CD4+ T cells from PBMCs. Sample subset: CD45RA+ positively selected. Source of these receptors: a man younger than 35 in good health. Some clones in this sample may be carry-over from other donors' samples.

This clone was counted a single time. This rearrangement joins TRBV28 to TRBJ1-2; D is unclear. Germline CDR1 and CDR2: MDHEN and SYDVKM. The CDR3 is 9 residues long. V was clipped by 7 bases and J by 6 bases, with 3 bases between them. The CDR3 nucleotides are TGTGCCAGCAAAAATGGCTACACCTTC. This sequence encodes CASKNGYTF.

The V call is TRBV5-1, the J call TRBJ2-7; D possibly corresponds to TRBD1 (5 bases). Between the trimmed V and J ends, which lost 6 bases and 3 bases, there was a span of 13 bases. In germline, CDR1 is SGHRS, CDR2 YFSETQ. This CDR3 is 13 amino acids long. The CDR3 loop reads CASTARVGYEQYF. CDR3 DNA: TGCGCCAGCACCGCCAGGGTAGGCTACGAGCAGTACTTC.

This chain connects TRBV29-1 to TRBJ2-1; 7 bases align to TRBD1. CDR1 is SQVTM, CDR2 ANQGSEA, per germline. After removal of 3 bases from V and 2 bases from J, the junction contained 7 bases not matched to a gene. This CDR3 is built from 15 residues. CDR3 region: CSVDSGQVTYNEQFF. For the CDR3, the DNA is TGCAGCGTTGATTCCGGACAGGTAACCTACAATGAGCAGTTCTTC.

This clone came up once. This chain connects TRBV19 to TRBJ1-4, with TRBD1 as a possible D gene (5 bases). Per the germline V gene, CDR1 is LNHDA and CDR2 is SQIVND (reference sequence). The CDR3 covers 14 residues. With 3 bases removed from V and 4 bases from J, the gap between germline ends came to 9 bases. CDR3 amino acids: CASSMGRVNEKLFF. CDR3 nucleotides: TGTGCCAGTAGTATGGGACGGGTTAATGAAAAACTGTTTTTT.

V gene TRBV6-1 combines with J gene TRBJ2-3; the match to TRBD2 covers 8 bases. The CDR3 loop spans 14 amino acids. After removal of 4 bases from V and 1 base from J, the junction contained 1 base not matched to a gene. Germline V gene data show CDR1 as MNHNS and CDR2 as SASEGT. CDR3 DNA: TGTGCCAGCAGTGCGACTAGCGGCACAGATACGCAGTATTTT. It translates to CASSATSGTDTQYF.

This chain joins TRBV6-1 and TRBJ2-1; no firm D call. Trimming removed 1 base at V and 7 bases at J, with 11 bases between. Looked up from germline, CDR1 is MNHNS and CDR2 is SASEGT. CDR3 length: 14 amino acids. The CDR3 reads CASSEVGKFNEQFF. CDR3 sequence (DNA): TGTGCCAGCAGTGAAGTAGGGAAGTTTAATGAGCAGTTCTTC.

The rearrangement joins TRBV6-1 to TRBJ1-2; D is unclear. The CDR3 totals 16 residues. V gave up 1 base and J gave up 8 bases, with 20 bases separating them. Germline V gives CDR1 MNHNS, CDR2 SASEGT. CDR3: CASSEGISPHVWGYTF. The CDR3 coding sequence is TGTGCCAGCAGTGAAGGGATCTCTCCCCACGTTTGGGGCTACACCTTC.

The chain combines TRBV28 with TRBJ2-3; D is possibly TRBD1 or TRBD2 (5 bases each). Germline CDR1 and CDR2: MDHEN and SYDVKM. The CDR3 has 14 amino acids. The V gene lost 7 bases and the J gene lost 4 bases, with 15 bases spanning the gap. In nucleotides, the CDR3 is TGTGCCAGCAATGGCAGGTTGGGGGCAGATACGCAGTATTTT. Amino acid sequence: CASNGRLGADTQYF. Full variable domain (remainder filled in from reference TRBV28 and TRBJ2-3): DVKVTQSSRYLVKRTGEKVFLECVQDMDHENMFWYRQDPGLGLRLIYFSYDVKMKEKGDIPEGYSVSREKKERFSLILESASTNQTSMYLCASNGRLGADTQYFGPGTRLTVL.

The chain has TRBV13 and TRBJ1-1, with 9 bases that match TRBD1. The CDR3 sequence is 16 residues long. Trimming took 1 base from V and 2 from J; bases not matched to a gene: 5. The germline CDR1 and CDR2 sequences are PRHDT and FYEKMQ (reference sequence). The CDR3 region has the DNA TGTGCCAGCAGCTTAGAACAGGGGGCCGGAAACACTGAAGCTTTCTTT. This sequence encodes CASSLEQGAGNTEAFF.

This clone is a singleton in its sample. Other DNA variants within this sample encode the same CDR3. The V call is TRBV28, the J call TRBJ1-5, with 8 bases lining up with TRBD1. The CDR3 has 14 residues. The junction had 4 bases not matched to a gene; V was cut back by 6 bases and J by 3 bases. Germline lookup yields CDR1 MDHEN and CDR2 SYDVKM. In nucleotides, the CDR3 is TGTGCCAGCAGCTTGGACAGGGTCAATCAGCCCCAGCATTTT. It is translated as CASSLDRVNQPQHF.